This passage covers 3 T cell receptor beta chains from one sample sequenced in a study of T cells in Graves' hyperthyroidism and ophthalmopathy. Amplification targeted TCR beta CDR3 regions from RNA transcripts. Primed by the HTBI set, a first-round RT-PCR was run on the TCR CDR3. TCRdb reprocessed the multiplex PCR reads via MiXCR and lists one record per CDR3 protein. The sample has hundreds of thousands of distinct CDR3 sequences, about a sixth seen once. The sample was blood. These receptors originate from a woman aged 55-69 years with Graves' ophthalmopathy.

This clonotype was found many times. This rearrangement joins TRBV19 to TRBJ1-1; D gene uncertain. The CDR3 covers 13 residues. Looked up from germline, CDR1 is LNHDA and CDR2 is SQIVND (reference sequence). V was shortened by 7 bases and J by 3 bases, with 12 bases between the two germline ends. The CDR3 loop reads CASTYVDYTEAFF. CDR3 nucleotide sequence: TGTGCCAGTACCTACGTGGACTACACTGAAGCTTTCTTT.

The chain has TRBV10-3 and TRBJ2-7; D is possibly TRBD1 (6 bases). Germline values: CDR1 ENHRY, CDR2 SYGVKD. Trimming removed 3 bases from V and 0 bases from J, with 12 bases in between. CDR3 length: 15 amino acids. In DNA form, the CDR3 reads TGTGCCATCAGTGAAAGACAGGAGCTCTCCTACGAGCAGTACTTC. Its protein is CAISERQELSYEQYF.

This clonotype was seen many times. CDR3 coding DNA: TGCAGCGTTGAAAGAGGTAGCGGGGGGGGCACAGATACGCAGTATTTT. It codes for CSVERGSGGGTDTQYF. The chain carries TRBV29-1 and TRBJ2-3, with TRBD2 matching over 11 bases. The germline CDR1 and CDR2 sequences are SQVTM and ANQGSEA. With 2 bases clipped from V and 1 base from J, the junction kept 5 bases outside the gene matches. CDR3 length: 16 amino acids.